What follows are 21 T cell receptor beta chains derived from one specimen sequenced in a study of T-cell reconstitution after alpha-beta-depleted transplantation in children. Library preparation (for TCRbeta) was performed with unique molecular identifiers. Using its own MiXCR run on the PCR reads, TCRdb lists one record per CDR3 protein. Among around 580,000 distinct CDR3 sequences listed, over 20% were seen once. The sample here was PBMCs, taken before TCRalphabeta/CD19-depleted stem cell transplant. The receptors originated from a boy in the first two years of life with Wiskott-Aldrich syndrome, due to receive a stem cell transplant.

With regard to this clonotype: The CDR3 carries no conserved terminal phenylalanine or tryptophan, so it likely arises from a read error. The CDR3 reads CASSLGGTGVETQYS. In nucleotides, the CDR3 is TGTGCCAGCAGCTTAGGCGGGACAGGGGTTGAGACCCAGTACTCC. The chain joins TRBV11-2 to TRBJ2-5; 10 bases map to TRBD1. The CDR3 contains 15 residues. The germline CDR1 and CDR2 sequences are SGHAT and FQNNGV. V gave up 1 base and J gave up 5 bases; unmatched junction bases: 4.

This chain joins TRBV18 and TRBJ2-4, with 8 bases lining up with TRBD2. CDR3 size: 14 residues. From germline, CDR1 is KGHSH and CDR2 LQKENI. Trimming cost V 3 bases and J 8 bases; bases outside gene matches: 6. For the CDR3, the DNA is TGTGCCAGCTCACCGGAGAGCGGGAGTGACATTCAGTACTTC. Its translation is CASSPESGSDIQYF.

This clonotype has more than one count but fewer than ten. The V call is TRBV11-3, the J call TRBJ2-2, with D uncertain. Germline-derived CDR1 and CDR2 are SGHNT and YENEEA. V lost 5 bases and J 1 base, leaving 11 bases between the germline ends. There are 15 residues in the CDR3. The CDR3 reads CASSLEPGNTGELFF. The DNA of the CDR3 is TGTGCCAGCAGCCTCGAGCCGGGGAACACCGGGGAGCTGTTTTTT.

This clonotype has just a few counts. The chain employs TRBV2 and TRBJ2-1, with unresolved D. Between the trimmed V and J ends, which lost 4 bases and 0 bases, there was a span of 10 bases. This CDR3 contains 15 residues. The V gene's germline CDR1 is SNHLY and CDR2 FYNNEI. CDR3 sequence reads: CASSAAQVSYNEQFF. For the CDR3, the DNA is TGTGCCAGCAGTGCGGCCCAGGTCTCCTACAATGAGCAGTTCTTC.

In its sample, this clonotype was seen once. The chain has TRBV5-4 and TRBJ2-2; perhaps TRBD2 as D (7 bases). V lost 4 bases, J lost 6 bases, and 13 bases lay in between. The CDR3 has 14 residues. The V gene's germline CDR1 is SGHNT and CDR2 YYREEE (reference sequence). In DNA form, the CDR3 reads TGTGCCAGCAGCAGGGGGGGGGTCGCCGGGGAGCTGTTTTTT. It is translated as CASSRGGVAGELFF.

This clonotype was found a few times. The chain couples TRBV29-1 to TRBJ2-4, with TRBD2 matching 7 bases. This CDR3 contains 11 residues. The trim removed 5 bases at V and 7 bases at J, leaving 2 bases unmatched. Germline CDR1 and CDR2: SQVTM and ANQGSEA. In DNA form, the CDR3 reads TGCAGCGTTACCGGGGGGAACATTCAGTACTTC. It codes for CSVTGGNIQYF. Complete variable domain (other parts from reference TRBV29-1 and TRBJ2-4): SAVISQKPSRDICQRGTSLTIQCQVDSQVTMMFWYRQQPGQSLTLIATANQGSEATYESGFVIDKFPISRPNLTFSTLTVSNMSPEDSSIYLCSVTGGNIQYFGAGTRLSVL.

This clonotype came up a few times. This chain connects TRBV10-3 to TRBJ2-7, with a possible D match to TRBD2 (5 bases). CDR3 length: 11 amino acids. V was shortened by 10 bases and J by 2 bases, with 9 bases between the two germline ends. Germline V gene data show CDR1 as ENHRY and CDR2 as SYGVKD. DNA of the CDR3: TGTGCCAGCGGGCCAACCTACGAGCAGTACTTC. Its protein is CASGPTYEQYF.

This clonotype has just a few counts. The chain recombines TRBV12-5 with TRBJ2-7; 12 nucleotides match TRBD2. The length of the CDR3 is 17 residues. Germline values: CDR1 LGHNT, CDR2 FRNRAP. V dropped 0 bases and J dropped 3; count of bases not matched to a gene: 6. The CDR3: CASGLVLAGGPGYEQYF. The CDR3 nucleotides are TGTGCTAGTGGTTTGGTACTAGCGGGAGGACCGGGCTACGAGCAGTACTTC.

In its sample, this clonotype was seen a few times. The rearrangement joins TRBV10-3 to TRBJ2-5, with 8 nucleotides matching TRBD1. Per germline, CDR1 ENHRY and CDR2 SYGVKD. V gave up 6 bases and J gave up 2 bases; unmatched junction bases: 8. CDR3 length: 15 amino acids. CDR3: CAISDRQGPQETQYF. CDR3 nucleotide sequence: TGTGCCATCAGCGATAGACAGGGGCCACAAGAGACCCAGTACTTC.

V is TRBV28 and J is TRBJ2-3, with 11 bases identical to TRBD2. From germline, CDR1 is MDHEN and CDR2 SYDVKM. This CDR3 has 19 amino acids. J was trimmed by 6 bases and V by 6 bases; bases with no gene match: 20. CDR3 DNA sequence: TGTGCCAGCAGGCCAACGGGGCCTACTAGCGGGAGATCGGGGGATACGCAGTATTTT. Residues: CASRPTGPTSGRSGDTQYF.

The chain employs TRBV28 and TRBJ1-5; no reliable D call. Trimming left V 4 bases short and J 0 bases short, with 10 bases between. Germline V lookup: CDR1 MDHEN, CDR2 SYDVKM. The CDR3 contains 15 residues. In DNA form, the CDR3 reads TGTGCCAGCAGTTGGAGAGGCAGTAGCAATCAGCCCCAGCATTTT. It encodes CASSWRGSSNQPQHF.

This clonotype was seen more than once but under ten times. This chain uses TRBV29-1 with TRBJ2-1; TRBD2 matches at 8 bases. This CDR3 is built from 14 residues. Germline values: CDR1 SQVTM, CDR2 ANQGSEA. Trimming removed 5 bases from V and 0 bases from J; junction bases left unmatched: 3. For the CDR3, the DNA is TGCAGCGTTAAGCGGGAGAGCTCCTACAATGAGCAGTTCTTC. This gives the protein CSVKRESSYNEQFF.

This clonotype was found a few times. The chain combines TRBV5-1 with TRBJ2-1; 7 bases agree with TRBD2. With V trimmed by 2 bases and J by 3 bases, 5 bases remained unmatched. Germline V gene data show CDR1 as SGHRS and CDR2 as YFSETQ. The CDR3 is 15 residues long. The CDR3 nucleotides read TGCGCCAGCAGCTTTGACGGGGGGAACTACAATGAGCAGTTCTTC. Translating it yields CASSFDGGNYNEQFF.

This clonotype was detected a few times. This chain joins TRBV5-1 and TRBJ2-5; D is possibly TRBD1 or TRBD2 (5 bases each). V was clipped by 4 bases and J by 9 bases, with 19 bases between them. Germline-derived CDR1 and CDR2 are SGHRS and YFSETQ. There are 14 residues in the CDR3. DNA for the CDR3: TGCGCCAGCAGCCCGAACCGGGACGAAAGGGCCCAGTACTTC. This translates into CASSPNRDERAQYF.

This clonotype was recorded a few times. This chain uses TRBV5-1 with TRBJ2-2, with 11 positions matching TRBD1. The CDR3 is 16 amino acids. CDR1 and CDR2 (germline): SGHRS, YFSETQ. Trimming took 4 bases from V and 7 from J; bases not matched to a gene: 9. The DNA for the CDR3 is TGCGCCAGCAGCAAGGGGACAGGGGGATTCGGCGGGGAGCTGTTTTTT. It yields the protein CASSKGTGGFGGELFF.

This clonotype was observed a few times. The chain has TRBV20-1 and TRBJ1-2, with D possibly being TRBD1 (6 bases). This CDR3 is 13 amino acids long. Germline-derived CDR1 and CDR2 are DFQATT and SNEGSKA (reference sequence). The V end was cut by 5 bases, the J end by 2 bases, with 12 bases between. Written as DNA, the CDR3 is TGCAGTGCTCGGGACACCGAAAACTATGGCTACACCTTC. The encoded protein is CSARDTENYGYTF.

The rearrangement uses TRBV20-1 and TRBJ2-1; perhaps TRBD2 as D (6 bases). V dropped 5 bases and J dropped 4 bases, with 18 bases sitting between them. This CDR3 region has 15 residues. Germline V gene lookup returns CDR1 DFQATT and CDR2 SNEGSKA (reference sequence). CDR3 coding DNA: TGCAGTGCTCAGATAGCGGAGATCGGATACAATGAGCAGTTCTTC. Its translation is CSAQIAEIGYNEQFF.

This clonotype has just a few counts. The rearrangement links TRBV6-1 to TRBJ1-2; 11 nucleotides match TRBD1. V shed 7 bases and J 4 bases; nucleotides not matched to a gene: 5. The CDR3 is 14 amino acids. The germline V gene encodes CDR1 MNHNS and CDR2 SASEGT. CDR3 region: CASTGGTGGYGYTF. The CDR3 nucleotides are TGTGCCAGCACGGGAGGGACAGGGGGCTATGGCTACACCTTC.

This chain uses TRBV6-1 with TRBJ1-5, with a tentative D call TRBD1 (6 bases). Germline V gene sequence: CDR1 MNHNS, CDR2 SASEGT. Trimming removed 6 bases at V and 8 bases at J, with 20 bases between. The CDR3 totals 15 residues. CDR3 residues: CASSSAVGGEKPQHF. CDR3 sequence (DNA): TGTGCCAGCAGCTCGGCCGTAGGGGGGGAGAAGCCCCAGCATTTT.

This clonotype was detected only once. V is TRBV9 and J is TRBJ2-2; TRBD2 matches at 8 bases. V was clipped by 2 bases and J by 3 bases; unmatched bases: 9. CDR1 and CDR2 from the germline V gene are SGDLS and YYNGEE. This CDR3 contains 17 residues. In nucleotides, the CDR3 is TGTGCCAGCAGCGTTAGCGGGACCCTCCTGGACACCGGGGAGCTGTTTTTT. Its protein product is CASSVSGTLLDTGELFF.

In this sample, this clonotype turned up a few times. V and J are TRBV5-1 and TRBJ2-7; either TRBD1 or TRBD2 may fit D (5 bases each). V was pared by 4 bases and J by 3 bases, with 11 bases between. CDR1 SGHRS and CDR2 YFSETQ come from the germline V gene. The length of the CDR3 is 13 residues. The CDR3 DNA sequence: TGCGCCAGCAGCGCTGGGACCTTCTACGAGCAGTACTTC. This encodes CASSAGTFYEQYF.